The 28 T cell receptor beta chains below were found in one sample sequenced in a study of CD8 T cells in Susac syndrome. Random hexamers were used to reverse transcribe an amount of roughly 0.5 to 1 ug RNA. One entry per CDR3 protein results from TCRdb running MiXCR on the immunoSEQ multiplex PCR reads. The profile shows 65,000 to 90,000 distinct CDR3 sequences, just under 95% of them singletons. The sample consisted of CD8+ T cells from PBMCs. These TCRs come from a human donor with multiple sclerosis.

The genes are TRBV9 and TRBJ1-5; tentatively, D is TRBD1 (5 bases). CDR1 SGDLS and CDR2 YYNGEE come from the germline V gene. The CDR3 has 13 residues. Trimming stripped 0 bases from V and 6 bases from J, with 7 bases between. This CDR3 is CASSVGRGQPQHF. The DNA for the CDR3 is TGTGCCAGCAGCGTAGGGAGGGGTCAGCCCCAGCATTTT.

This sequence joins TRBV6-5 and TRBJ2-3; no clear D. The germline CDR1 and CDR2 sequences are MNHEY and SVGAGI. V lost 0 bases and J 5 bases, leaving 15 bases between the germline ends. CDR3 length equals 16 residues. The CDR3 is CASSYSELGPGDTQYF. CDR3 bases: TGTGCCAGCAGTTACTCAGAATTGGGTCCAGGAGATACGCAGTATTTT.

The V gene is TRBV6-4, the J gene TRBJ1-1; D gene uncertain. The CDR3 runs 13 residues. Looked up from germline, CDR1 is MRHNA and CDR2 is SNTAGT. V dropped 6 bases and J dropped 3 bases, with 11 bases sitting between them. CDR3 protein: CASRLRAYTEAFF. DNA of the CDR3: TGTGCCAGCAGATTGAGGGCTTACACTGAAGCTTTCTTT.

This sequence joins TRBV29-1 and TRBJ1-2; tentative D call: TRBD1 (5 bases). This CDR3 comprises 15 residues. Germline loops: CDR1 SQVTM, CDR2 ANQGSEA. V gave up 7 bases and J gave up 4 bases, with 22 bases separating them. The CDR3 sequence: CSARQGEEKIYGYTF. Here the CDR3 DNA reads TGCAGCGCTAGGCAGGGAGAAGAAAAGATCTATGGCTACACCTTC.

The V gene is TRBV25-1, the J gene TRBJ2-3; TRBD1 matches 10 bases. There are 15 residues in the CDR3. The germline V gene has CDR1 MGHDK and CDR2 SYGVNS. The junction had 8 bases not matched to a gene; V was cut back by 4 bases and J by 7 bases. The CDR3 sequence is CASSGRDRGGHTQYF. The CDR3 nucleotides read TGTGCCAGCAGTGGTCGGGACAGGGGAGGGCATACGCAGTATTTT.

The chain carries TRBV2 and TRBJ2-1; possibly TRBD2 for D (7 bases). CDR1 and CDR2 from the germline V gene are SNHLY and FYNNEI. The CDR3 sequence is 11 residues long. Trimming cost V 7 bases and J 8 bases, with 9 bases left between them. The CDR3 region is CASIGGDEQFF. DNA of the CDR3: TGTGCCAGCATAGGGGGGGATGAGCAGTTCTTC. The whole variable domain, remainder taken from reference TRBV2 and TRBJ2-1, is EPEVTQTPSHQVTQMGQEVILRCVPISNHLYFYWYRQILGQKVEFLVSFYNNEISEKSEIFDDQFSVERPDGSNFTLKIRSTKLEDSAMYFCASIGGDEQFFGPGTRLTVL.

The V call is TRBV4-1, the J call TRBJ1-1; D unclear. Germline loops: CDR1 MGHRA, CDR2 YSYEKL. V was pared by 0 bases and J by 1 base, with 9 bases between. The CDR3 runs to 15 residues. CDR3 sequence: CASSQEEKTNTEAFF. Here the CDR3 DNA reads TGCGCCAGCAGCCAAGAAGAGAAGACGAACACTGAAGCTTTCTTT.

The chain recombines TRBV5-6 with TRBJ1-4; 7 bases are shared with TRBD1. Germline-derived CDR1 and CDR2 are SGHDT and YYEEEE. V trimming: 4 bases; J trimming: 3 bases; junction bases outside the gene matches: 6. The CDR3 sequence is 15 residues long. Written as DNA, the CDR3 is TGTGCCAGCAGCCCCCACAGGGGACCTAATGAAAAACTGTTTTTT. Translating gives CASSPHRGPNEKLFF.

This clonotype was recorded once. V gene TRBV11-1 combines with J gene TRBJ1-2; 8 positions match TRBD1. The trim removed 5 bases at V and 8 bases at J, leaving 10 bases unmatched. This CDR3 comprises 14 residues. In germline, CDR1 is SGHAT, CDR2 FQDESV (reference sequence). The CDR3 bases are TGTGCCAGCAGCCCAGGACAGGGAGGAAGGGGCTACACCTTC. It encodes CASSPGQGGRGYTF. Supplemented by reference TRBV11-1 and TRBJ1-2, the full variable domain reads EAEVAQSPRYKITEKSQAVAFWCDPISGHATLYWYRQILGQGPELLVQFQDESVVDDSQLPKDRFSAERLKGVDSTLKIQPAELGDSAMYLCASSPGQGGRGYTFGSGTRLTVV.

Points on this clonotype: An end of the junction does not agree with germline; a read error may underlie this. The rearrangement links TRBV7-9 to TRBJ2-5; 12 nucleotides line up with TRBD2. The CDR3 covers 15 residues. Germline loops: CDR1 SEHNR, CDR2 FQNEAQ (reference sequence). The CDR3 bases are TGTGCCAGCAGCCTAGCGGGAGGGGTCGAGGAGACCCAGTACTTC. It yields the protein CASSLAGGVEETQYF.

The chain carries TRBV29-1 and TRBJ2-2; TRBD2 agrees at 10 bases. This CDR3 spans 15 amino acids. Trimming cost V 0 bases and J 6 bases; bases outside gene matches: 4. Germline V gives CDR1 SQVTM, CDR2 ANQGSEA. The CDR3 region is CSVEDKTSGAGELFF. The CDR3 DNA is TGCAGCGTTGAAGATAAAACTAGCGGGGCCGGGGAGCTGTTTTTT.

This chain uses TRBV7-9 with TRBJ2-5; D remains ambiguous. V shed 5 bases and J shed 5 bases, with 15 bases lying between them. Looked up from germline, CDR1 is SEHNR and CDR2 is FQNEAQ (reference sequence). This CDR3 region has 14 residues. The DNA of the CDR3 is TGTGCCAGCAGCCAAGCCTCCTCGCGGGAGACCCAGTACTTC. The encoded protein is CASSQASSRETQYF.

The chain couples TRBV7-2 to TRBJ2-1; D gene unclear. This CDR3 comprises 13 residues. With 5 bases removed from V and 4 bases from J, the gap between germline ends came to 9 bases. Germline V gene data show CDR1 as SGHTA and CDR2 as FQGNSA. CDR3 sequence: CASSPGQYNEQFF. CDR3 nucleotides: TGTGCCAGCAGCCCCGGCCAGTACAATGAGCAGTTCTTC.

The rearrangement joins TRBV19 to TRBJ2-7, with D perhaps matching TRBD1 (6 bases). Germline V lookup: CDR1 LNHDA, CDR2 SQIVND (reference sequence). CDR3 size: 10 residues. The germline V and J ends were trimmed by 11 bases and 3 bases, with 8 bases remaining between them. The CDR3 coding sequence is TGTGCCGCAGGGGTCTACGAGCAGTACTTC. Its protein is CAAGVYEQYF.

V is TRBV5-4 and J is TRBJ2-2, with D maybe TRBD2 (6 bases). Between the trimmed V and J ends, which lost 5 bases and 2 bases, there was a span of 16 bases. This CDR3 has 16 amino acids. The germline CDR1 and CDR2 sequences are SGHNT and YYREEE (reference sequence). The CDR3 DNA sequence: TGTGCCAGCAGTGCTACTAGCTTTTTCAACACCGGGGAGCTGTTTTTT. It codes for CASSATSFFNTGELFF.

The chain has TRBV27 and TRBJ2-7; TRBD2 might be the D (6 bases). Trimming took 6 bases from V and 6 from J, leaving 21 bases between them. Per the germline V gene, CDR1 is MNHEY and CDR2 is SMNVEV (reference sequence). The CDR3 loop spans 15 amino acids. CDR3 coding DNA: TGTGCCAGCAGGCCGCCTAGCGCCCGGGCAGTCGAGCAGTACTTC. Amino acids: CASRPPSARAVEQYF.

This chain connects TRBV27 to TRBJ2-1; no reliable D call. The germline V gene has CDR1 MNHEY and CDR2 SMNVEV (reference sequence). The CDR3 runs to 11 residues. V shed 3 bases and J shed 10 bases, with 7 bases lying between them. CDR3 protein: CASSFSTEQFF. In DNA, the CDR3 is TGTGCCAGCAGTTTCTCCACCGAGCAGTTCTTC.

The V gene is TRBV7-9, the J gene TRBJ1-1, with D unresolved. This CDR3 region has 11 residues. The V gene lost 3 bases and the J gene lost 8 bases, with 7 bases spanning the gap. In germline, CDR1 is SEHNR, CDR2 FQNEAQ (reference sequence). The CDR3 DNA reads TGTGCCAGCAGCTTGGGTTTGGAAGCTTTCTTT. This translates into CASSLGLEAFF.

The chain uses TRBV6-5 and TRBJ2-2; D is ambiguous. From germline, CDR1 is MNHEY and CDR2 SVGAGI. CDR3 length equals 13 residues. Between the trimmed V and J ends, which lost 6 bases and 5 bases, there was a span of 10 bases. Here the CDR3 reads CASRPDRTGELFF. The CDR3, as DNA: TGTGCCAGCAGACCCGACCGAACCGGGGAGCTGTTTTTT.

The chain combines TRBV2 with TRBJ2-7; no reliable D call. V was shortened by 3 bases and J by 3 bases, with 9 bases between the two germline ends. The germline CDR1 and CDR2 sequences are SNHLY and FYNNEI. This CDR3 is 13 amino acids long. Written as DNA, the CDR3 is TGTGCCAGCAGTGATGAATTTCTCTACGAGCAGTACTTC. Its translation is CASSDEFLYEQYF. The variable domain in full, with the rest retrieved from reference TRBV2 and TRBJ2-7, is EPEVTQTPSHQVTQMGQEVILRCVPISNHLYFYWYRQILGQKVEFLVSFYNNEISEKSEIFDDQFSVERPDGSNFTLKIRSTKLEDSAMYFCASSDEFLYEQYFGPGTRLTVT.

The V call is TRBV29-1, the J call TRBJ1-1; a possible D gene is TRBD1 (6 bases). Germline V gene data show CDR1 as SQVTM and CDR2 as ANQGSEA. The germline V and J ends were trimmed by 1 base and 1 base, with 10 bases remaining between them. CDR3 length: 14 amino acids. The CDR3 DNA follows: TGCAGCGTTGAAGGGGGGCCCACGAACACTGAAGCTTTCTTT. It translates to CSVEGGPTNTEAFF.

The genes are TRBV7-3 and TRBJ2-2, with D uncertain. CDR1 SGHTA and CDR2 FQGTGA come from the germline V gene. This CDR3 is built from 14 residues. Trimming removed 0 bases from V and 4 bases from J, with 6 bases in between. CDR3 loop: CASSLTLSTGELFF. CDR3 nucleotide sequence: TGTGCCAGCAGCTTAACACTCTCCACCGGGGAGCTGTTTTTT.

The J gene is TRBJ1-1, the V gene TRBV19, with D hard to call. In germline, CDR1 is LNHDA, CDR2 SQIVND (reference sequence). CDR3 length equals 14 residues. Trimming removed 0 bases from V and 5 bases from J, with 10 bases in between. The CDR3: CASSIDRRPTEAFF. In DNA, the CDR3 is TGTGCCAGTAGTATAGATCGACGACCGACTGAAGCTTTCTTT.

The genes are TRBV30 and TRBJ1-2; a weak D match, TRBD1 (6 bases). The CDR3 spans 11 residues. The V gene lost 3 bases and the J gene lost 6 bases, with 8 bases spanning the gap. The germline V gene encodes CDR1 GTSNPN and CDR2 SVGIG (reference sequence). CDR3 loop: CAWSEGDGYTF. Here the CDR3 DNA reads TGTGCCTGGAGCGAGGGGGATGGCTACACCTTC.

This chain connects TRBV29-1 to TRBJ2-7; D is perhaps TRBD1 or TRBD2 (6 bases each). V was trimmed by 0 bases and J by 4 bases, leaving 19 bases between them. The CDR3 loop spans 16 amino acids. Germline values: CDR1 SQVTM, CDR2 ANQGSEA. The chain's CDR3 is CSVEEGDKGGSYEQYF. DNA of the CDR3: TGCAGCGTTGAAGAGGGGGACAAGGGAGGATCTTACGAGCAGTACTTC.

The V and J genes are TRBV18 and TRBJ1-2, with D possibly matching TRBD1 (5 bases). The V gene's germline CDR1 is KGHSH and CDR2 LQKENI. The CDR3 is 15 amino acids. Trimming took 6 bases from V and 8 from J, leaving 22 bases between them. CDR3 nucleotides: TGTGCCAGCTCCCCCCGGACAACAGAGGGAGAGGGCTACACCTTC. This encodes CASSPRTTEGEGYTF.

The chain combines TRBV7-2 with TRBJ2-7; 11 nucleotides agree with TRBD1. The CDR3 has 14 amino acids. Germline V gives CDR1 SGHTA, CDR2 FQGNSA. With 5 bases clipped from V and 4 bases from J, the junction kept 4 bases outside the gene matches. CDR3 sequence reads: CASSLGQGGYEQYF. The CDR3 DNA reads TGTGCCAGCAGCCTGGGACAGGGGGGGTACGAGCAGTACTTC.

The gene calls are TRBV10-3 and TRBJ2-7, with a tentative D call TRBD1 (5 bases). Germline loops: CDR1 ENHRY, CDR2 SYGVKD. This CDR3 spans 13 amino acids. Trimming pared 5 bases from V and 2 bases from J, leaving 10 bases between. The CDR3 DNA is TGTGCCATCAGTTTGGACAACACCTACGAGCAGTACTTC. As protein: CAISLDNTYEQYF.